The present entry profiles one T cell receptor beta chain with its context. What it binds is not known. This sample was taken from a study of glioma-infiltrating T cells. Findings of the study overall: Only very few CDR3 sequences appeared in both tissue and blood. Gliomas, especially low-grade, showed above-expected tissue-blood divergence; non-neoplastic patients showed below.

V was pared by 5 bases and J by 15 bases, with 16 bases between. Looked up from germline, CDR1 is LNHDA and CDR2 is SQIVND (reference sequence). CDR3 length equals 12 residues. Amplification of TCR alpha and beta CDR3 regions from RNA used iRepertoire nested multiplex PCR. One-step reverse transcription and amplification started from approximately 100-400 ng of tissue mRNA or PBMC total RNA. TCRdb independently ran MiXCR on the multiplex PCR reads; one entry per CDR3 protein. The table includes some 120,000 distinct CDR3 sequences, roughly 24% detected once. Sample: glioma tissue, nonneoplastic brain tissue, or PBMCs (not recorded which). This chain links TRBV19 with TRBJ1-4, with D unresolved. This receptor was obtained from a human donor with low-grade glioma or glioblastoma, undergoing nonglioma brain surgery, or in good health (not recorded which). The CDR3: CASSLEGGPLFF. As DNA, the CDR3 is TGTGCCAGTAGTCTGGAAGGTGGACCCTTGTTTTTT. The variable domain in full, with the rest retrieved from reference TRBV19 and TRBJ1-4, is DGGITQSPKYLFRKEGQNVTLSCEQNLNHDAMYWYRQDPGQGLRLIYYSQIVNDFQKGDIAEGYSVSREKKESFPLTVTSAQKNPTAFYLCASSLEGGPLFFGSGTQLSVL.